This T cell receptor beta chain was sequenced for a study of CD8+CD57+ T cells in acquired aplastic anemia. Overall study context: Mean DNA quantity obtained from sorted CD4+ and CD8+ cells was around 3.2 ug. An average of roughly 10 million reads for CD4+ cells was obtained from healthy donors.

The CDR3 spans 14 residues. V lost 4 bases and J lost 7; bases outside the gene matches: 9. From germline, CDR1 is LNHDA and CDR2 SQIVND (reference sequence). This clonotype was recorded only once. Its antigen remains unidentified. Study results and limitations: Researchers report that around 30 CD8+ CDR3 sequences appeared in both patients and controls. Any difference that existed in CD8+ Simpson's diversity between patients and controls was not significant.

The TCR beta profiling, which covered VDJ combination and CDR3 sequence, was carried out using genomic DNA as the template. TCRdb reprocessed the reads with MiXCR, giving one entry per CDR3 protein. The sample gives 35,000 to 45,000 distinct CDR3 sequences, roughly two thirds of which show up once; under 25% is in the top ten. Input material: sorted CD4+, CD8+, or CD8+CD57+ T cells (not recorded which) from PBMCs. This sequence originates from a human donor in good health, serving as a control. The rearrangement joins TRBV19 to TRBJ1-2; TRBD1 aligns across 7 bases. CDR3 loop: CASSTTGILAGYTF. The CDR3 coding sequence is TGTGCCAGTAGTACGACAGGGATTCTCGCTGGCTACACCTTC.